Following are 25 T cell receptor beta chains from one sample sequenced in a study of blood T cell repertoires in COVID-19. This table comes from immunoSEQ multiplex PCR, and its TCRdb copy is limited to in-frame clones, with some not included. The sample holds around 260,000 clones, around 78% seen once. Sequenced input: peripheral blood. These receptor sequences come from a man aged 55 to 70 who had recovered from COVID-19.

The chain employs TRBV7-9 and TRBJ1-1, with 7 bases fitting TRBD1. Trimming removed 2 bases from V and 4 bases from J; junction bases left unmatched: 1. This CDR3 is 13 amino acids long. CDR1 is SEHNR, CDR2 FQNEAQ, per germline (reference sequence). In DNA form, the CDR3 reads TGTGCCAGCAGCTTATCAGGGGGCACTGAAGCTTTCTTT. This encodes CASSLSGGTEAFF.

The V gene is TRBV5-1, the J gene TRBJ2-2; D remains unclear. The germline V gene encodes CDR1 SGHRS and CDR2 YFSETQ. CDR3 length: 13 amino acids. V lost 2 bases to trimming and J lost 7 bases, with 9 bases between them. CDR3 residues: CASSFRVGGELFF. In DNA, the CDR3 is TGCGCCAGCAGCTTTCGTGTCGGCGGGGAGCTGTTTTTT.

The rearrangement links TRBV6-4 to TRBJ1-2; 8 nucleotides align to TRBD1. This CDR3 is built from 16 residues. The V gene's germline CDR1 is MRHNA and CDR2 SNTAGT. J was trimmed by 7 bases and V by 6 bases; bases with no gene match: 16. The CDR3 DNA is TGTGCCAGCAGCAGCGGACAGGGACCCTCACTCGGTGGCTACACCTTC. Protein: CASSSGQGPSLGGYTF.

The chain recombines TRBV4-1 with TRBJ2-7; tentatively, D is TRBD1 (6 bases). Germline V lookup: CDR1 MGHRA, CDR2 YSYEKL. This CDR3 contains 15 residues. V lost 6 bases, J lost 1 base, and 16 bases lay in between. The CDR3 DNA follows: TGCGCCAGCAGGTTTGGGCCCGGGACATCCTACGAGCAGTACTTC. This translates into CASRFGPGTSYEQYF.

The chain employs TRBV5-3 and TRBJ2-3; 8 bases align to TRBD2. TRBV5-3 is recorded as an ORF, its role being uncertain. The CDR3 runs to 18 residues. The trim removed 2 bases at V and 5 bases at J, leaving 16 bases unmatched. The CDR3 DNA follows: TGTGCCAGAAGCTTACCCTCGGCGGGGACTAGGAAGGTAGATACGCAGTATTTT. It is translated as CARSLPSAGTRKVDTQYF.

The V call is TRBV6-5, the J call TRBJ2-1; weak D call: TRBD2 (6 bases). There are 15 residues in the CDR3. Looked up from germline, CDR1 is MNHEY and CDR2 is SVGAGI. V shed 7 bases and J shed 4 bases, with 17 bases lying between them. The CDR3 sequence: CASIVGDSNYNEQFF. DNA of the CDR3: TGTGCCAGCATTGTCGGGGACTCGAATTACAATGAGCAGTTCTTC.

The CDR3 sequence: CASSLHIRVANTEAFF. For the CDR3, the DNA is TGTGCCAGCAGCTTACATATCAGGGTGGCGAACACTGAAGCTTTCTTT. This chain links TRBV11-2 with TRBJ1-1; TRBD1 might be the D (5 bases). The ends were cut back, 2 bases at V and 1 base at J, with 14 bases in the middle. Germline values: CDR1 SGHAT, CDR2 FQNNGV. The CDR3 has 16 residues.

V gene TRBV7-9 combines with J gene TRBJ2-5; D gene ambiguous. The CDR3 extends over 11 amino acids. The V end was cut by 5 bases, the J end by 3 bases, with 4 bases between. Germline CDR1 reads SEHNR; CDR2 reads FQNEAQ (reference sequence). CDR3 sequence (DNA): TGTGCCAGCAGCCCAAAAGAGACCCAGTACTTC. This translates into CASSPKETQYF.

This sequence joins TRBV7-9 and TRBJ1-6; D is unclear. Germline-derived CDR1 and CDR2 are SEHNR and FQNEAQ (reference sequence). The CDR3 contains 19 residues. V lost 6 bases, J lost 3 bases, and 24 bases lay in between. CDR3: CASRPAEPIMPNYNSPLHF. CDR3 DNA sequence: TGTGCCAGCAGACCGGCGGAACCGATTATGCCTAACTATAATTCACCCCTCCACTTT.

J is TRBJ1-5 and V is TRBV5-6; D is perhaps TRBD1 (5 bases). V dropped 0 bases and J dropped 5 bases, with 12 bases sitting between them. The CDR3 runs to 15 residues. Germline V CDR1 and CDR2: SGHDT, YYEEEE. The CDR3 nucleotides read TGTGCCAGCAGCTTGGCAGGGCTTCTAGATCAGCCCCAGCATTTT. This translates into CASSLAGLLDQPQHF.

The chain links TRBV6-5 to TRBJ1-3; tentatively, D is TRBD1 (5 bases). This CDR3 has 15 amino acids. The germline CDR1 and CDR2 sequences are MNHEY and SVGAGI. Between the trimmed V and J ends, which lost 6 bases and 4 bases, there was a span of 16 bases. The CDR3 DNA sequence: TGTGCCAGCAGGTGGGGCTCCAGTTCCGGAAACACCATATATTTT. Its translation: CASRWGSSSGNTIYF.

This chain uses TRBV3-1 (or the pseudogene TRBV3-2) with TRBJ1-2, with a weak D call TRBD1 (6 bases). Germline V gives CDR1 LGHDT, CDR2 YNNKEL (reference sequence). CDR3 length: 16 residues. V lost 1 base and J lost 2, with 14 bases in between. The DNA of the CDR3 is TGTGCCAGCAGCCAAGGCGGGGGGCGGTTGAACTATGGCTACACCTTC. It translates to CASSQGGGRLNYGYTF.

V and J are TRBV2 and TRBJ2-2, with a weak D call TRBD1 (5 bases). Germline-derived CDR1 and CDR2 are SNHLY and FYNNEI. Deletions cut 4 bases from V and 6 bases from J, with 15 bases between. The length of the CDR3 is 15 residues. CDR3 bases: TGTGCCAGCAGTGGACAGACCTTATCCCCCGGGGAGCTGTTTTTT. This gives the protein CASSGQTLSPGELFF. Full variable domain (outside the CDR3, taken from reference TRBV2 and TRBJ2-2): EPEVTQTPSHQVTQMGQEVILRCVPISNHLYFYWYRQILGQKVEFLVSFYNNEISEKSEIFDDQFSVERPDGSNFTLKIRSTKLEDSAMYFCASSGQTLSPGELFFGEGSRLTVL.

The chain has TRBV5-1 and TRBJ1-5, with TRBD1 matching 7 bases. Germline loops: CDR1 SGHRS, CDR2 YFSETQ. This CDR3 is built from 15 residues. V gave up 0 bases and J gave up 6 bases; unmatched junction bases: 6. DNA of the CDR3: TGCGCCAGCAGCTTGGGACAGGGTATCGGTCAGCCCCAGCATTTT. Encoded protein: CASSLGQGIGQPQHF.

This clone appeared a single time. V and J are TRBV11-2 and TRBJ1-1, with D possibly being TRBD1 (6 bases). Germline V gene data show CDR1 as SGHAT and CDR2 as FQNNGV. This CDR3 contains 14 residues. The V end was cut by 1 base, the J end by 4 bases, with 10 bases between. CDR3 nucleotides: TGTGCCAGCAGCTTAGGGACAGACAGCACTGAAGCTTTCTTT. Its translation is CASSLGTDSTEAFF.

The V call is TRBV19, the J call TRBJ2-5, with a weak D call TRBD2 (6 bases). Germline V gives CDR1 LNHDA, CDR2 SQIVND (reference sequence). The length of the CDR3 is 14 residues. The V end lost 4 bases, the J end lost 1 base, and 10 bases lay between the germline ends. The CDR3 bases are TGTGCCAGTAGTAAAACAGCGGGCCAAGAGACCCAGTACTTC. Encoded protein: CASSKTAGQETQYF.

The chain recombines TRBV7-2 with TRBJ2-3; TRBD1 agrees at 7 bases. After removal of 5 bases from V and 7 bases from J, the junction contained 3 bases not matched to a gene. The CDR3 contains 12 residues. The germline V gene has CDR1 SGHTA and CDR2 FQGNSA. The CDR3 DNA reads TGTGCCAGCAGCAGCAGGGGGTATACGCAGTATTTT. Its protein product is CASSSRGYTQYF.

This clone appeared once. The chain uses TRBV27 and TRBJ2-3; D possibly corresponds to TRBD1 (6 bases). Germline V CDR1 and CDR2: MNHEY, SMNVEV (reference sequence). The CDR3 has 16 amino acids. Between the trimmed V and J ends, which lost 6 bases and 2 bases, there was a span of 18 bases. The CDR3 loop reads CASSFMTGEYTDTQYF. CDR3 in DNA: TGTGCCAGCAGCTTCATGACAGGCGAATACACAGATACGCAGTATTTT.

This clone turned up a few times. The gene calls are TRBV2 and TRBJ1-2, with D possibly TRBD1 on 5 matching bases. In germline, CDR1 is SNHLY, CDR2 FYNNEI. This CDR3 spans 15 amino acids. V was trimmed by 2 bases and J by 5 bases, leaving 15 bases between them. The CDR3 is CASSETSAPGYGYTF. In nucleotides, the CDR3 is TGTGCCAGCAGTGAAACGTCAGCGCCAGGGTATGGCTACACCTTC.

This clone was picked up a small number of times. The gene calls are TRBV4-2 and TRBJ2-7, with D tentatively TRBD2 (6 bases). The CDR3 contains 15 residues. The germline CDR1 and CDR2 sequences are LGHNA and YNFKEQ. Between the trimmed V and J ends, which lost 0 bases and 7 bases, there was a span of 16 bases. The DNA for the CDR3 is TGTGCCAGCAGCCAAGATATTGGGGGGACGGGGGAGCAGTACTTC. It encodes CASSQDIGGTGEQYF.

The chain employs TRBV6-1 and TRBJ1-2; unclear D gene. CDR1 is MNHNS, CDR2 SASEGT, per germline. Trimming took 6 bases from V and 6 from J, leaving 14 bases between them. CDR3 length: 13 amino acids. The CDR3 loop reads CASSQRSEDGYTF. CDR3 coding DNA: TGTGCCAGCAGCCAGCGATCTGAGGATGGCTACACCTTC.

The chain uses TRBV30 and TRBJ1-1; no clear D. Trimming pared 0 bases from V and 3 bases from J, leaving 8 bases between. Looked up from germline, CDR1 is GTSNPN and CDR2 is SVGIG (reference sequence). The length of the CDR3 is 13 residues. The CDR3 DNA is TGTGCCTGGAGTGTAACGGGTTACACTGAAGCTTTCTTT. Protein product: CAWSVTGYTEAFF.

The CDR3 region has the DNA TGTGCCAGCGGGGGGACGGGGGCCAACGTCCTGACTTTC. This encodes CASGGTGANVLTF. The chain carries TRBV5-5 and TRBJ2-6; TRBD2 might be the D (6 bases). There are 13 residues in the CDR3. Germline CDR1 SGHKS, CDR2 YYEKEE (reference sequence). Trimming took off 7 bases at V and 4 bases at J, with 9 bases between the two ends. Full variable domain (remainder filled in from reference TRBV5-5 and TRBJ2-6): DAGVTQSPTHLIKTRGQQVTLRCSPISGHKSVSWYQQVLGQGPQFIFQYYEKEERGRGNFPDRFSARQFPNYSSELNVNALLLGDSALYLCASGGTGANVLTFGAGSRLTVL.

This chain joins TRBV14 and TRBJ2-1; 10 bases align to TRBD2. Germline assignment: CDR1 SGHDN and CDR2 FVKESK. CDR3 length equals 15 residues. V dropped 5 bases and J dropped 4; count of bases not matched to a gene: 5. The CDR3 nucleotides are TGTGCCAGCAGCTTACTAGCGGGGCCATACAATGAGCAGTTCTTC. Its translation: CASSLLAGPYNEQFF.

The rearrangement uses TRBV6-5 and TRBJ2-7; 7 bases line up with TRBD1. This CDR3 has 14 amino acids. V lost 6 bases to trimming and J lost 0 bases; unmatched junction nucleotides: 5. From germline, CDR1 is MNHEY and CDR2 SVGAGI. The CDR3 sequence is CASRQGVPSYEQYF. Here the CDR3 DNA reads TGTGCCAGCAGGCAGGGGGTCCCCTCCTACGAGCAGTACTTC.